The subject of this entry is one TCR beta chain. Its antigen target is currently unknown. Base qualities are not provided; no much larger clone lies one nucleotide away. CD8 naive samples were CD45RO-negative cells positively selected for CCR7, giving a CD45RA+CCR7+ population that excluded TemRA cells. The donors were healthy, HIV-negative adults who had no recently reported acute infections or vaccinations. Only Caucasian adults living in Nashville, Tennessee, USA were represented among the donors. Blood was collected by leukapheresis, and PBMCs were isolated by Ficoll-Histopaque density gradient centrifugation and then cryopreserved in liquid nitrogen vapor phase. Purity and quantity of every magnetically sorted T cell population were checked by analytical flow cytometry. From each sorted fraction, genomic DNA was isolated and quantified by UV absorbance on a Nanodrop 2000c. The entry originates in a study of shared clonotypes between healthy human individuals (dated by TCRdb to the early 2020s). General notes on the study: The cohort comprised two women and a few men aged 18 to 49 years. For each donor, CD4 naive and CD4 memory were each run on three plates, CD8 naive on two plates, and CD8 memory on one plate. To estimate repertoire size and how much clonotypes are shared between individuals, the study performed deep sequencing of blood TCR repertoires from a handful of healthy adults. Different laboratories and diverse techniques were used to prepare libraries and sequence TCR repertoires, to increase sequencing depth and limit assay-specific biases. Each donor's leukapheresis produced roughly between roughly 0.85 and 9.5 billion PBMCs.

Using the deep immunoSEQ assay, TCR CDR3 regions were amplified from genomic DNA by multiplex PCR. Extracted genomic DNA from each cell subset was distributed evenly across all wells of several immunoSEQ 96-well plates, and each plate was treated as a replicate. For sorted subsets, each replicate PCR was loaded with about 0.2 ug genomic DNA, equivalent to approximately 27,000 T cell genomes. The purified libraries were quantified using a Qubit 3.0 fluorometer, sized with a Bioanalyzer 2100, and then quantified again using the KAPA Library Quantification kit. Every immunoSEQ 96-well plate was sequenced on a dedicated single-read 150-cycle Illumina NextSeq 550 flow cell. Per the authors' processing: Because the immunoSEQ output included only junctional sequences and no quality scores, the filtering could not be the same as the filtering used for full-length reads. To assign V/J genes and CDR3, sequences were annotated using PyIR, a Python wrapper for IgBLAST v1.9, with IMGT germline references. Reads were removed for weak V/J assignments (E-value above 1e-6), missing CDR3, stop codons, out-of-frame junctions, or ambiguous translated residues. V3J clonotypes were defined by identical inferred V gene, J gene, and CDR3 amino acid sequence. Percentage overlap between repertoires was computed as shared unique clonotypes divided by the size of the smaller repertoire. Repertoire richness was assessed with RTK rarefaction, the Chao1 estimator, and Recon v2.1 estimates of unobserved clonotypes. Generation probabilities for all TCRbeta clonotypes obtained by the gDNA method from several donors were computed using OLGA. Imported from immuneACCESS, the table was reduced by TCRdb to in-frame sequences with V and J called. These copies leave out some clones; in studies compared against another copy, an unresolved V gene accounts for under half, and the cause of the remainder is not known. Clonal size and the V and J genes are those of that table, whereas D and trimming came from the DNA. The sample has about 2.1 million clones on record, approximately 94% of them singletons. Clones ranked in the top ten supply roughly 1.8% of the sample.

The CDR3 runs 15 amino acids, cysteine and phenylalanine included. Left in the record is the CDR3 DNA by itself, 45 bases read in frame from the first base. The germline V gene (reference sequence) specifies MNHEY as CDR1 and SMNVEV as CDR2. Clipping removes 0 bases from V and 3 bases from J, with 3 as the unmatched junction base count. Results the study describes overall, beyond this receptor: Rarefaction of sorted-subset datasets indicated incomplete sequencing despite the large sequencing depth. Higher generation probabilities were observed for clonotypes shared by all four sorted-subset donors than for non-shared clonotypes. Larger estimated clonotype richness was generally found for naive subsets than for memory subsets. Because the study included only a small number of donors, the genetic and exposure-history diversity represented was limited. Sampling was restricted to blood, and TCR repertoires in tissue are likely to differ from TCR repertoires in blood. Across a few donors, around 5.4% of naive CD4, roughly 3.5% of naive CD8, approximately 2.5% of memory CD4, and approximately 0.4% of memory CD8 clonotypes were shared. Pairwise subsampling indicated that sequencing depth was expected to affect the degree of clonotype sharing among donors.

This clonotype was sampled from a young man in good health. Some clones in this sample may be carry-over from other donors' samples. The sample comprised naive CD8+ T cells from PBMCs. The cell subset or site label on this specimen signifies: CD45RA+CCR7+. This receptor chain uses TRBV27 and TRBJ1-2; the junction holds 8 bases that match TRBD1. Here the CDR3 is given as CASSLSETGDYGYTF. The sequenced DNA is TGTGCCAGCAGTTTATCGGAGACAGGGGACTATGGCTACACCTTC.